This T cell receptor (beta chain) was identified during a study of cytomegalovirus exposure and HLA in healthy donors. Germline CDR1 SGHRS, CDR2 YFSETQ. CDR3 size: 14 residues. Trimming at V came to 3 bases and at J to 2 bases, leaving 2 bases not matched to a gene. This clone was seen only a few times. Its target is not known. A multiplex PCR was run with 60 Vbeta primers and 13 Jbeta primers. The method was immunoSEQ multiplex PCR; TCRdb's version includes in-frame clones alone and lacks a portion of them. The sample comprises roughly 51,000 clones, 65% to 85% of which are singletons, and under 2.5% rests with the top ten. Points from the study as a whole: Later analysis showed most CMV-associated TCR beta chains appearing HLA-restricted.

Sequenced material: PBMCs. The source of this sequence is a boy between 10 and 17 years old in good health and CMV-seropositive. The chain links TRBV5-1 to TRBJ1-2, with TRBD1 matching 9 bases. CDR3 loop: CASSWTGENYGYTF. CDR3 nucleotides: TGCGCCAGCAGCTGGACAGGGGAGAACTATGGCTACACCTTC.